The source of this TCR beta chain is a study of cytomegalovirus exposure and HLA in healthy donors. Overall study results and limits: The listing of 150 to 200 TCR beta chains classed them as cytomegalovirus-associated. Subsequent analysis revealed that first-cohort TCR clusters tended to co-occur in the 110 or so validation repertoires. Most TCR sequences proved rare, with some public TCRs found in many donors.

CDR1 ENHRY and CDR2 SYGVKD come from the germline V gene. Losses at the gene ends were 3 bases for V and 8 bases for J; bases not matched to a gene: 9. The CDR3 is 17 residues long. The donors were part of the validation cohort of 120 or so subjects. That cohort was separate from the first cohort, which comprised 666 subjects. This table comes from immunoSEQ multiplex PCR, and its TCRdb copy is limited to in-frame clones, with some not included. The repertoire holds 150,000 or so clones, with roughly nine tenths as singletons. On this clone: The antigen remains unidentified.

The chain links TRBV10-3 to TRBJ2-1; 14 nucleotides line up with TRBD2. This receptor was identified in a man in his late teens or twenties in good health and CMV-seropositive. The sequenced material came from PBMCs. CDR3 region: CAISDSRLAGGRDEQFF. CDR3 nucleotides: TGTGCCATCAGTGATTCTAGACTAGCGGGGGGGCGGGATGAGCAGTTCTTC.